Listed below are T cell receptor beta chains from one sample, sequenced in a study of T cells in Graves' hyperthyroidism and ophthalmopathy. MiXCR was run by TCRdb on the multiplex PCR reads, yielding one entry per CDR3 protein. The table includes some 740,000 distinct CDR3 sequences, 12% to 15% detected once. What was sequenced was blood. These receptors were taken from a woman between 18 and 30 years old with Graves' hyperthyroidism. The CDR3 runs from the conserved cysteine through the conserved F or W. The D gene is left open where the match is weak. Expanded clones are given a class, and other clones once, few, many or no size at all.

abundance: NA
v_gene: TRBV9
j_gene: TRBJ1-2
d_gene: NA
CDR3aa: CASSPSTGRRGYTF
CDR3nt: TGTGCCAGCAGCCCCTCTACGGGGCGGAGGGGCTACACCTTC

abundance: many
v_gene: TRBV28
j_gene: TRBJ2-7
d_gene: TRBD2
CDR3aa: CASSLNGLAVDYEQYF
CDR3nt: TGTGCCAGCAGTTTAAATGGCCTAGCGGTTGACTACGAGCAGTACTTC

abundance: NA
v_gene: TRBV18
j_gene: TRBJ2-1
d_gene: NA
CDR3aa: CASSPDRREYNEQFF
CDR3nt: TGTGCCAGCTCACCAGACAGGAGGGAGTACAATGAGCAGTTCTTC

abundance: NA
v_gene: TRBV6-1
j_gene: TRBJ2-7
d_gene: NA
CDR3aa: CASRLGFEQYF
CDR3nt: TGTGCCAGCAGATTAGGGTTCGAGCAGTACTTC

abundance: many
v_gene: TRBV28
j_gene: TRBJ2-4
d_gene: TRBD1
CDR3aa: CASSFARQGFFAIQYF
CDR3nt: TGTGCCAGCAGTTTCGCGAGACAGGGGTTCTTCGCCATTCAGTACTTC

abundance: many
v_gene: TRBV11-2
j_gene: TRBJ2-1
d_gene: TRBD1
CDR3aa: CASSLSLPGQGANEQFF
CDR3nt: TGTGCCAGCAGCCTCTCCCTTCCGGGACAGGGGGCCAATGAGCAGTTCTTC

abundance: many
v_gene: TRBV27
j_gene: TRBJ1-5
d_gene: NA
CDR3aa: CATPVQGTQIGNQPQHF
CDR3nt: TGTGCCACTCCGGTACAGGGAACGCAAATCGGCAATCAGCCCCAGCATTTT

abundance: NA
v_gene: TRBV6-2/TRBV6-3
j_gene: TRBJ1-5
d_gene: NA
CDR3aa: CACSFRTPNQPQHF
CDR3nt: TGTGCCTGCAGTTTCCGGACCCCTAATCAGCCCCAGCATTTT

abundance: many
v_gene: TRBV7-9
j_gene: TRBJ2-1
d_gene: NA
CDR3aa: CASSSPDQSSYNEQFF
CDR3nt: TGTGCCAGCAGCTCGCCCGACCAGAGCTCCTACAATGAGCAGTTCTTC

abundance: many
v_gene: TRBV7-2
j_gene: TRBJ2-7
d_gene: NA
CDR3aa: CASSLGSSHEQYF
CDR3nt: TGTGCCAGCAGCTTAGGGTCTTCCCACGAGCAGTACTTC

abundance: NA
v_gene: TRBV6-1
j_gene: TRBJ2-5
d_gene: NA
CDR3aa: CASKEVFQETQYF
CDR3nt: TGTGCCAGCAAGGAAGTTTTCCAAGAGACCCAGTACTTC

abundance: many
v_gene: TRBV4-2
j_gene: TRBJ2-1
d_gene: TRBD1
CDR3aa: CASSQDRAAGYNEQFF
CDR3nt: TGTGCCAGCAGTCAGGACAGGGCGGCTGGCTACAATGAGCAGTTCTTC

abundance: many
v_gene: TRBV12-5
j_gene: TRBJ2-1
d_gene: NA
CDR3aa: CASGLARRQGGADEQFF
CDR3nt: TGTGCTAGTGGTTTGGCACGACGACAGGGAGGAGCAGATGAGCAGTTCTTC

abundance: many
v_gene: TRBV12-3/TRBV12-4
j_gene: TRBJ2-3
d_gene: NA
CDR3aa: CASSWTEADTQYF
CDR3nt: TGTGCCAGCAGCTGGACTGAGGCAGATACGCAGTATTTT

abundance: many
v_gene: TRBV6-2/TRBV6-3
j_gene: TRBJ2-7
d_gene: TRBD2
CDR3aa: CASSKGLAYEQYF
CDR3nt: TGTGCCAGCAGTAAGGGACTAGCTTACGAGCAGTACTTC

abundance: few
v_gene: TRBV4-1
j_gene: TRBJ2-5
d_gene: NA
CDR3aa: CASSQAGSQETQYF
CDR3nt: TGCGCCAGCAGCCAAGCCGGGTCACAAGAGACCCAGTACTTC

abundance: NA
v_gene: TRBV2
j_gene: TRBJ1-3
d_gene: NA
CDR3aa: CASSELDRPSGNTIYF
CDR3nt: TGTGCCAGCAGTGAACTGGACCGACCCTCTGGAAACACCATATATTTT

abundance: many
v_gene: TRBV4-1
j_gene: TRBJ1-5
d_gene: TRBD1
CDR3aa: CASGTGTGGQPQHF
CDR3nt: TGCGCCAGCGGAACAGGGACAGGGGGACAGCCCCAGCATTTT

abundance: many
v_gene: TRBV30
j_gene: TRBJ2-7
d_gene: TRBD1
CDR3aa: CAWSGDSSSYEQYF
CDR3nt: TGTGCCTGGAGTGGGGACAGCTCTTCCTACGAGCAGTACTTC

abundance: many
v_gene: TRBV20-1
j_gene: TRBJ1-2
d_gene: NA
CDR3aa: CSAPPGTAVANYGYTF
CDR3nt: TGCAGTGCTCCCCCCGGGACCGCGGTAGCTAACTATGGCTACACCTTC

abundance: many
v_gene: TRBV7-8
j_gene: TRBJ2-1
d_gene: TRBD2
CDR3aa: CASSSSRVGSGSYNEQFF
CDR3nt: TGTGCCAGCAGCTCTAGTCGCGTTGGTAGCGGGAGCTACAATGAGCAGTTCTTC

abundance: few
v_gene: TRBV6-2/TRBV6-3
j_gene: TRBJ2-1
d_gene: NA
CDR3aa: CASSTLGGLKQFF
CDR3nt: TGTGCCAGCAGTACCCTGGGGGGGCTGAAGCAGTTCTTC

abundance: many
v_gene: TRBV2
j_gene: TRBJ2-5
d_gene: NA
CDR3aa: CASSRFRHETQYF
CDR3nt: TGTGCCAGCAGCCGATTTCGGCACGAGACCCAGTACTTC

abundance: many
v_gene: TRBV7-8
j_gene: TRBJ2-1
d_gene: NA
CDR3aa: CASSLRRAANNEQFF
CDR3nt: TGTGCCAGCAGCTTACGCAGGGCCGCCAACAATGAGCAGTTCTTC

abundance: NA
v_gene: TRBV10-3
j_gene: TRBJ1-1
d_gene: NA
CDR3aa: CAIRGDHLKMNTEAFF
CDR3nt: TGTGCCATCAGGGGGGATCACTTAAAAATGAACACTGAAGCTTTCTTT

abundance: NA
v_gene: TRBV5-1
j_gene: TRBJ2-2
d_gene: TRBD1
CDR3aa: CASSLVSGGSNLNTGELFF
CDR3nt: TGCGCCAGCAGCTTGGTGTCAGGGGGCTCAAACTTGAACACCGGGGAGCTGTTTTTT

abundance: few
v_gene: TRBV7-7
j_gene: TRBJ2-5
d_gene: TRBD2
CDR3aa: CASSLLRLAGGPETQYF
CDR3nt: TGTGCCAGCAGCTTACTCCGACTAGCGGGAGGGCCGGAGACCCAGTACTTC

abundance: NA
v_gene: TRBV7-9
j_gene: TRBJ1-2
d_gene: NA
CDR3aa: CASSSWGGHTF
CDR3nt: TGTGCCAGCAGCTCCTGGGGGGGACACACCTTC

abundance: NA
v_gene: TRBV7-9
j_gene: TRBJ1-6
d_gene: NA
CDR3aa: CASSLNNYNSPLHF
CDR3nt: TGTGCCAGCAGCTTGAATAACTATAATTCACCCCTCCACTTT

abundance: few
v_gene: TRBV20-1
j_gene: TRBJ2-7
d_gene: TRBD2
CDR3aa: CSAREPTSGRAYEQYF
CDR3nt: TGCAGTGCTAGAGAACCGACTAGCGGGAGGGCCTACGAGCAGTACTTC

abundance: many
v_gene: TRBV20-1
j_gene: TRBJ2-5
d_gene: TRBD2
CDR3aa: CSASPLASQETQYF
CDR3nt: TGCAGTGCTAGTCCACTAGCGAGCCAAGAGACCCAGTACTTC

abundance: few
v_gene: TRBV10-3
j_gene: TRBJ2-7
d_gene: NA
CDR3aa: CAIAHRETYEQYF
CDR3nt: TGTGCCATCGCTCACAGAGAAACCTACGAGCAGTACTTC

abundance: many
v_gene: TRBV18
j_gene: TRBJ2-7
d_gene: NA
CDR3aa: CASSDDRSYEQYF
CDR3nt: TGTGCCAGCTCCGATGACAGATCCTACGAGCAGTACTTC